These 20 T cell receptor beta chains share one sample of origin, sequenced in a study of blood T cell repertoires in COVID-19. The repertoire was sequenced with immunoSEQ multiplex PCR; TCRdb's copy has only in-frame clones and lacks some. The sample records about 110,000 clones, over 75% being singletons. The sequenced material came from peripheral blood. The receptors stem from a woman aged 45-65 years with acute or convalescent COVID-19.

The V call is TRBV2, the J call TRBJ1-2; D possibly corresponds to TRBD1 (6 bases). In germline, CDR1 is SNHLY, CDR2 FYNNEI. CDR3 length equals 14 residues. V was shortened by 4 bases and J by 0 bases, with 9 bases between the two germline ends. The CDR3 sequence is CASSGQVANYGYTF. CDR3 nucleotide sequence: TGTGCCAGCAGTGGACAGGTAGCTAACTATGGCTACACCTTC.

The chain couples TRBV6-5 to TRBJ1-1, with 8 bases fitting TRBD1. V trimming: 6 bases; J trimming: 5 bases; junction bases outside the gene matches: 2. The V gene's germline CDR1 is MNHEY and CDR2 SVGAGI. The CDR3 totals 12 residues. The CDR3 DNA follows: TGTGCCAGCAGCCACAGGGGGACTGAAGCTTTCTTT. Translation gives CASSHRGTEAFF.

CDR3 DNA: TGCAGCGTCGGGAGGGTTAACACCGGGGAGCTGTTTTTT. Residues: CSVGRVNTGELFF. The gene calls are TRBV29-1 and TRBJ2-2; TRBD2 agrees at 8 bases. Germline CDR1 reads SQVTM; CDR2 reads ANQGSEA. V trimming: 6 bases; J trimming: 2 bases; junction bases outside the gene matches: 2. CDR3 size: 13 residues.

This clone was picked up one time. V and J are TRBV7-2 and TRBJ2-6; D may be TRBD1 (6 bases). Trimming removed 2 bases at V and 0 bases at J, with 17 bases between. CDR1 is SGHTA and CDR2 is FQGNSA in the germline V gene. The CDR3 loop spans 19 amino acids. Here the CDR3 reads CASSLRLGTRSSGANVLTF. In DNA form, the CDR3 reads TGTGCCAGCAGCTTAAGGCTCGGGACACGTAGCTCTGGGGCCAACGTCCTGACTTTC.

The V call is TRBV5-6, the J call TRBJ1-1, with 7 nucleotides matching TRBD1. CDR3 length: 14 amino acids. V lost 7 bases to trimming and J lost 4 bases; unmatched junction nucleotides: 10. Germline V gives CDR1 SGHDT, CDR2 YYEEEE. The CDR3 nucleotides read TGTGCCAGCCGATTAAGGTCAGGGGGCACTGAAGCTTTCTTT. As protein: CASRLRSGGTEAFF.

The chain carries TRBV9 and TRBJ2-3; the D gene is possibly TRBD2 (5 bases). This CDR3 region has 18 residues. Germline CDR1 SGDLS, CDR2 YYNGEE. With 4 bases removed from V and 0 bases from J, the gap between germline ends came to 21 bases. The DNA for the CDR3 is TGTGCCAGCAGCTTAGAGCCCAGACCCCGGGGTAGCACAGATACGCAGTATTTT. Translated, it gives CASSLEPRPRGSTDTQYF.

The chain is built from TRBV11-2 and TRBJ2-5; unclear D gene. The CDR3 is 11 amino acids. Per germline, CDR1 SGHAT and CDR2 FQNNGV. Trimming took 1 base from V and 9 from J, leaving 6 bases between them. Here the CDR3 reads CASSLGPAQYF. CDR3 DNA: TGTGCCAGCAGCTTAGGTCCAGCCCAGTACTTC.

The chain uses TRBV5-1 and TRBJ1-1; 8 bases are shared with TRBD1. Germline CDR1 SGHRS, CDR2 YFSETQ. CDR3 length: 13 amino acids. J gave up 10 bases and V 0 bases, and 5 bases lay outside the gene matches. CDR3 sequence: CASSLAQGAGAFF. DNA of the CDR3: TGCGCCAGCAGCTTGGCTCAGGGGGCTGGAGCTTTCTTT. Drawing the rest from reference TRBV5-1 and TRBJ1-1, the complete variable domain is KAGVTQTPRYLIKTRGQQVTLSCSPISGHRSVSWYQQTPGQGLQFLFEYFSETQRNKGNFPGRFSGRQFSNSRSEMNVSTLELGDSALYLCASSLAQGAGAFFGQGTRLTVV.

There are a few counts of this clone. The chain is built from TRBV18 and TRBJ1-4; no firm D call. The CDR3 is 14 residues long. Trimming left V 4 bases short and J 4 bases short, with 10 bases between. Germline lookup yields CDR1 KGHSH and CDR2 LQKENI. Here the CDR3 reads CASSLNRGNEKLFF. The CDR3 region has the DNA TGTGCCAGCTCACTCAACCGAGGTAATGAAAAACTGTTTTTT.

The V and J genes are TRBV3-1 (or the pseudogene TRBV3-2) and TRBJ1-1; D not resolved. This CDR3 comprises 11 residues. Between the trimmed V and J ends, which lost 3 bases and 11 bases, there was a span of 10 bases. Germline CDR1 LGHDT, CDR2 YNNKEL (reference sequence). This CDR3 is CASSQGGGAFF. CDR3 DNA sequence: TGTGCCAGCAGCCAGGGCGGCGGGGCTTTCTTT.

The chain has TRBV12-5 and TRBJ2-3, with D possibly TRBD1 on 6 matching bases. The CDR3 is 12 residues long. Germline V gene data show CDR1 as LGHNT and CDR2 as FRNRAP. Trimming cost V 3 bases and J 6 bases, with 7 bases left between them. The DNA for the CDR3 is TGTGCTAGTGGTTTAAGGGGGGATACGCAGTATTTT. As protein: CASGLRGDTQYF.

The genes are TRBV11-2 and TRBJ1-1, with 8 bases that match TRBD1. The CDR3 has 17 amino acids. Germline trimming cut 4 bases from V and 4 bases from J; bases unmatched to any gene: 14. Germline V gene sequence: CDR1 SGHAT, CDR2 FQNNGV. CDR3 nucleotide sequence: TGTGCCAGCAGCTCCCCGGCAGGGGGCCTATTTCTCACTGAAGCTTTCTTT. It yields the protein CASSSPAGGLFLTEAFF.

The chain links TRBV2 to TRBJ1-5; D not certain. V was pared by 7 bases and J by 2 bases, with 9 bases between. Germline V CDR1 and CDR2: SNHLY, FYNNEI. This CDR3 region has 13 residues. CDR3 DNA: TGTGCCAGCATGGAGATAGGCAATCAGCCCCAGCATTTT. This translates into CASMEIGNQPQHF.

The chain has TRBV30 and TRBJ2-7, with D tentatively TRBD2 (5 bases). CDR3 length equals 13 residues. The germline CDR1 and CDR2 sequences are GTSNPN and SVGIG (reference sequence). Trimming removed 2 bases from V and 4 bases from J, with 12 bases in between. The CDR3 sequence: CAWSKGAMYEQYF. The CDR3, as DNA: TGTGCCTGGAGTAAGGGAGCCATGTACGAGCAGTACTTC.

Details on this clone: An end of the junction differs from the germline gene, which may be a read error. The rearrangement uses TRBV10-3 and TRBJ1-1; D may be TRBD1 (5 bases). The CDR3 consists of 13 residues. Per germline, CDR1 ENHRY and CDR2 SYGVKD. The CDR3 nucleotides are TGTGCCATCTGTGACAGCGAGAACACTGAAGCTTTCTTT. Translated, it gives CAICDSENTEAFF.

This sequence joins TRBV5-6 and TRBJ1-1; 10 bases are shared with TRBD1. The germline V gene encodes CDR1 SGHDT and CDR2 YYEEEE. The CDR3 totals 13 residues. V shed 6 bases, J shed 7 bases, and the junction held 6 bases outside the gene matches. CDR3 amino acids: CASTQTGGYEAFF. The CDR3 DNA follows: TGTGCCAGCACCCAGACAGGGGGCTATGAAGCTTTCTTT. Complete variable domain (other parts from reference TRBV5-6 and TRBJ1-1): DAGVTQSPTHLIKTRGQQVTLRCSPKSGHDTVSWYQQALGQGPQFIFQYYEEEERQRGNFPDRFSGHQFPNYSSELNVNALLLGDSALYLCASTQTGGYEAFFGQGTRLTVV.

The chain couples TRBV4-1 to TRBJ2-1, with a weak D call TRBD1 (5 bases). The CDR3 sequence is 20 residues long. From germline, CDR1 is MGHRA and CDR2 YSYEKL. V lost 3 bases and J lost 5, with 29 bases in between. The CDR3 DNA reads TGCGCCAGCAGCCATCACACCCCAATGGAAAAGGGGTTGGGTAACAATGAGCAGTTCTTC. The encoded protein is CASSHHTPMEKGLGNNEQFF.

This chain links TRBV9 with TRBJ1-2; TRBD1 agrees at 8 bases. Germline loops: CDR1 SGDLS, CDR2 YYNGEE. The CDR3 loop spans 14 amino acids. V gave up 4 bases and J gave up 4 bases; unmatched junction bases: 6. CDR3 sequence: CASSQTGVPYGYTF. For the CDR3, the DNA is TGTGCCAGCAGCCAGACAGGGGTACCCTATGGCTACACCTTC.

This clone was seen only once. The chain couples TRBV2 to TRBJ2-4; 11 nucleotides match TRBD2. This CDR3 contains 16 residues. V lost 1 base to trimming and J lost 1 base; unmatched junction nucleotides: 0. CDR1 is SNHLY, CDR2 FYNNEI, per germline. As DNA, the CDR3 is TGTGCCAGCAGTGAAGGACTAGCGGGGGCCAAAAACATTCAGTACTTC. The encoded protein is CASSEGLAGAKNIQYF.

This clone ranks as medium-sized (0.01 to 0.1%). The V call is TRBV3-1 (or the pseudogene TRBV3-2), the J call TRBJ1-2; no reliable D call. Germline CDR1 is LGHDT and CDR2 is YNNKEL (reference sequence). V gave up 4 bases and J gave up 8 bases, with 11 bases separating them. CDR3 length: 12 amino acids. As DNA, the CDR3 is TGTGCCAGCAGCCCCGGGGTTCTCGGCTACACCTTC. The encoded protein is CASSPGVLGYTF.